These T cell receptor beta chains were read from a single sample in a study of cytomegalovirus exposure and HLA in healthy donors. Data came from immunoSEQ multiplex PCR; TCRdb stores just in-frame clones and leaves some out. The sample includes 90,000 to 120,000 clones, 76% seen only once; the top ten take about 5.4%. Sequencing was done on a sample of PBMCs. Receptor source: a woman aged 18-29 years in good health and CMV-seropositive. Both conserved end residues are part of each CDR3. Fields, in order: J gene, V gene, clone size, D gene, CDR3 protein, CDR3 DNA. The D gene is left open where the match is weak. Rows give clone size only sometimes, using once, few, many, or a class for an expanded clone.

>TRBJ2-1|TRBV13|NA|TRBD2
CASSWTGTSGRDYNEQFF
TGTGCCAGCAGCTGGACCGGGACTAGCGGGAGGGATTACAATGAGCAGTTCTTC
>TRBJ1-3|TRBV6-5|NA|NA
CASSYSRSSGNTIYF
TGTGCCAGCAGTTACTCGCGTTCCTCTGGAAACACCATATATTTT
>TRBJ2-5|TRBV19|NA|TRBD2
CASTQTSALVETQYF
TGTGCCAGTACTCAGACTAGCGCATTGGTGGAGACCCAGTACTTC
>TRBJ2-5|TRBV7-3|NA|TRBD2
CASSSSSGSMETQYF
TGTGCCAGCAGCTCCTCTAGCGGGAGTATGGAGACCCAGTACTTC
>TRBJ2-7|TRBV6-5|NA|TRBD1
CASSYPSLDRTYEQYF
TGTGCCAGCAGTTACCCCAGTTTGGACAGGACCTACGAGCAGTACTTC
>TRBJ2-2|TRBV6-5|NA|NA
CASSYNAGELFF
TGTGCCAGCAGTTATAATGCCGGGGAGCTGTTTTTT
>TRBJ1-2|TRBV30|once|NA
CAWSVLGGTNYGYTF
TGTGCCTGGAGTGTACTGGGAGGGACTAACTATGGCTACACCTTC
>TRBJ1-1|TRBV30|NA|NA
CAWSVQGEAFF
TGTGCCTGGAGTGTACAGGGTGAAGCTTTCTTT
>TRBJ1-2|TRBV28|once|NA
CASSSNVRDMIYGYTF
TGTGCCAGCAGTTCAAACGTCCGGGACATGATCTATGGCTACACCTTC
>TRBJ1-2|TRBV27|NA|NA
CASSLWAGINYGYTF
TGTGCCAGCAGTTTATGGGCAGGTATAAACTATGGCTACACCTTC
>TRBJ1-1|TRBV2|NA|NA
CASRRTNTEAFF
TGTGCCAGCAGGCGGACTAACACTGAAGCTTTCTTT
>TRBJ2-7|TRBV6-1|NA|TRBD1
CASSDTPGTGGIEQYF
TGTGCCAGCAGTGATACACCCGGGACAGGGGGGATCGAGCAGTACTTC
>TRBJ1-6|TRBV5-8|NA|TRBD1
CASSSGQGENSPLHF
TGTGCCAGCAGCTCCGGACAGGGAGAGAATTCACCCCTCCACTTT
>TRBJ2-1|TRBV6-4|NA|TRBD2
CASSLAESSYNEQFF
TGTGCCAGCAGTCTAGCGGAGAGCTCCTACAATGAGCAGTTCTTC
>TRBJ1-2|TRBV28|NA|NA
CASTGDPNYGYTF
TGTGCCAGCACGGGGGACCCTAACTATGGCTACACCTTC
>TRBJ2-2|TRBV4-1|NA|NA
CASSRPDSPPGELFF
TGCGCCAGCAGCCGGCCGGACTCCCCCCCCGGGGAGCTGTTTTTT
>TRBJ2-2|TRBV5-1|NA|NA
CASSLAQVAGELFF
TGCGCCAGCAGCTTGGCACAGGTAGCCGGGGAGCTGTTTTTT
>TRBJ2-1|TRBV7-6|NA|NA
CASSPGGGAPYEQFF
TGTGCCAGCAGCCCCGGTGGGGGGGCCCCGTATGAGCAGTTCTTC
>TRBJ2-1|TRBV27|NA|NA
CASSPRGPSYNEQFF
TGTGCCAGCAGCCCACGCGGGCCAAGTTACAATGAGCAGTTCTTC
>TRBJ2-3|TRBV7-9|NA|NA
CASGVGDTQYF
TGTGCCAGCGGCGTGGGCGATACGCAGTATTTT
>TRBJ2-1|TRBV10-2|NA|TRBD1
CASRTGRNEQFF
TGCGCCAGCAGGACAGGGCGCAATGAGCAGTTCTTC
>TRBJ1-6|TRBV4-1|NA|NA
CASSQDYYSPLHF
TGCGCCAGCAGCCAAGATTACTATTCACCCCTCCACTTT
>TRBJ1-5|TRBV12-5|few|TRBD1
CASGLVDSRTGGNQPQHF
TGTGCTAGTGGTTTGGTAGACTCGAGGACAGGGGGCAATCAGCCCCAGCATTTT
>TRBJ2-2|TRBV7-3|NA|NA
CASSLNRDSSSGELFF
TGTGCCAGCAGCTTAAACAGAGACAGTAGTTCCGGGGAGCTGTTTTTT
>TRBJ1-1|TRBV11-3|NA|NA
CASSLGGASEAFF
TGTGCCAGCAGCCTCGGTGGGGCGTCTGAAGCTTTCTTT
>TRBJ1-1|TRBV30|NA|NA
CAWSSPQVGSTEAFF
TGTGCCTGGAGTTCTCCCCAGGTGGGGAGCACTGAAGCTTTCTTT
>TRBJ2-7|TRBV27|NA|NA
CASIAEEQYF
TGTGCCAGCATAGCGGAGGAGCAGTACTTC
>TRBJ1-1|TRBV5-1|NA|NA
CASSLERAANTEAFF
TGCGCCAGCAGCTTGGAGCGGGCGGCGAACACTGAAGCTTTCTTT
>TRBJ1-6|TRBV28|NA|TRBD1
CATSGTGSSPLHF
TGTGCCACCTCCGGGACAGGGAGTTCACCCCTCCACTTT
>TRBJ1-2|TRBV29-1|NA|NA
CSVDPGYGYTF
TGCAGCGTTGACCCCGGCTATGGCTACACCTTC
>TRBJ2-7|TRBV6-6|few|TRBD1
CASSYFATGDYEQYF
TGTGCCAGCAGTTATTTTGCGACAGGGGATTACGAGCAGTACTTC